Shown below are 19 T cell receptor beta chains from a single sample sequenced in a study of blood T cells in healthy people across ages. A second PCR, run for roughly 7 to 12 cycles, used a sample-barcoded 5' primer plus a J-beta primer mix. MiXCR, applied by TCRdb to the 5' RACE reads, yields one record per CDR3 protein. In the table there are about 510,000 distinct CDR3 sequences, around a quarter of which are singletons. The sample was also reused in another study, on T cells of mothers and their children.

The specimen sequenced was blood. The receptors were gathered from a boy younger than 10 in good health.

V and J are TRBV7-6 and TRBJ1-5; TRBD1 aligns across 9 bases. CDR1 SGHVS and CDR2 FNYEAQ come from the germline V gene. V was pared by 0 bases and J by 4 bases, with 22 bases of the junction left unmatched. The CDR3 runs 22 residues. Here the CDR3 DNA reads TGTGCCAGCAGCTTAGCGAAAGGATCAAGGGACAGGGTAGCTAGAGGAAATCAGCCCCAGCATTTT. Encoded protein: CASSLAKGSRDRVARGNQPQHF. Using reference TRBV7-6 and TRBJ1-5 for the parts outside the CDR3, the full variable domain is GAGVSQSPRYKVTKRGQDVALRCDPISGHVSLYWYRQALGQGPEFLTYFNYEAQQDKSGLPNDRFSAERPEGSISTLTIQRTEQRDSAMYRCASSLAKGSRDRVARGNQPQHFGDGTRLSIL.

The genes are TRBV18 and TRBJ2-1; D remains ambiguous. The V end lost 5 bases, the J end lost 0 bases, and 14 bases lay between the germline ends. The CDR3 extends over 16 amino acids. Germline values: CDR1 KGHSH, CDR2 LQKENI. The CDR3 bases are TGTGCCAGCTCAACTCGTGACGGTAGCTCCTACAATGAGCAGTTCTTC. This codes for CASSTRDGSSYNEQFF.

The rearrangement links TRBV5-1 to TRBJ1-6; 11 bases fit TRBD1. J lost 8 bases, V lost 4 bases, and 8 bases had no gene match. The V gene's germline CDR1 is SGHRS and CDR2 YFSETQ. The CDR3 has 16 residues. The CDR3, as DNA: TGCGCCAGCAGCCCCGGACAGGGGGCCCCCTATTCACCCCTCCACTTT. It translates to CASSPGQGAPYSPLHF.

This clonotype showed up just a few times. V gene TRBV6-5 combines with J gene TRBJ2-7; unclear D gene. There are 14 residues in the CDR3. The V and J ends lost 0 bases and 2 bases respectively, with 8 bases between them. Germline-derived CDR1 and CDR2 are MNHEY and SVGAGI. CDR3 residues: CASSYSADTYEQYF. The CDR3 nucleotides read TGTGCCAGCAGTTACTCCGCTGATACCTACGAGCAGTACTTC.

The chain uses TRBV7-8 and TRBJ1-4, with a tentative D call TRBD1 (5 bases). CDR3 length: 15 amino acids. CDR1 and CDR2 from the germline V gene are SGHVS and FQNEAQ. V was clipped by 5 bases and J by 3 bases, with 13 bases between them. CDR3: CASSTRGTSNEKLFF. In DNA form, the CDR3 reads TGTGCCAGCAGCACACGCGGGACTTCTAATGAAAAACTGTTTTTT.

This clonotype was observed a few times. The V call is TRBV7-2, the J call TRBJ2-3; D is ambiguous. The germline V gene encodes CDR1 SGHTA and CDR2 FQGNSA. CDR3 length equals 16 residues. V lost 4 bases, J lost 1 base, and 15 bases lay in between. The CDR3 sequence is CASSSGLTPGTDTQYF. In DNA, the CDR3 is TGTGCCAGCAGCTCCGGGCTTACGCCCGGCACAGATACGCAGTATTTT.

The CDR3 region has the DNA TGTGCCAGCAGTTTAACCGGCGGGAGGGCCGAACGGGAGCTGTTTTTT. Translated, it gives CASSLTGGRAERELFF. This chain uses TRBV12-3 or TRBV12-4 with TRBJ2-2; 9 bases match TRBD2. The V gene end was trimmed by 2 bases and the J gene end by 9 bases; junction bases not matched to a gene: 10. The CDR3 sequence is 16 residues long.

The genes are TRBV20-1 and TRBJ2-3, with 10 bases that match TRBD2. CDR1 DFQATT and CDR2 SNEGSKA come from the germline V gene (reference sequence). The CDR3 contains 16 residues. V shed 6 bases and J 1 base; nucleotides not matched to a gene: 10. This CDR3 reads CSALNPGTSGTDTQYF. CDR3 bases: TGCAGTGCCTTAAACCCCGGGACTAGCGGCACAGATACGCAGTATTTT.

This clonotype was seen more than once but under ten times. The rearrangement uses TRBV27 and TRBJ1-2; D is undetermined. The CDR3 has 13 residues. V was clipped by 1 base and J by 4 bases, with 7 bases between them. Per germline, CDR1 MNHEY and CDR2 SMNVEV (reference sequence). CDR3 loop: CASSLFRGYGYTF. The CDR3 bases are TGTGCCAGCAGTTTATTCCGGGGCTATGGCTACACCTTC.

This clonotype has more than one count but fewer than ten. The chain is built from TRBV12-3 or TRBV12-4 and TRBJ1-2; no firm D call. This CDR3 region has 14 residues. V was trimmed by 7 bases and J by 1 base, leaving 13 bases between them. The DNA for the CDR3 is TGTGCCAGCAATCCAGAGGAATTTAACTATGGCTACACCTTC. It translates to CASNPEEFNYGYTF.

A few counts support this clonotype. V usage is TRBV6-5 and J usage is TRBJ2-5; TRBD1 matches at 7 bases. The DNA matches TRBJ2-7 better at its end, which makes the J call doubtful. This CDR3 region has 12 residues. CDR1 is MNHEY and CDR2 is SVGAGI in the germline V gene. The CDR3 is CASSQGQVEQYF. DNA for the CDR3: TGTGCCAGCAGTCAAGGACAGGTCGAGCAGTACTTC.

This clonotype was detected once. The CDR3 loop reads CASSGGQNPNTGELFF. The CDR3, as DNA: TGTGCCAGCAGCGGCGGACAGAACCCGAACACCGGGGAGCTGTTTTTT. The rearrangement uses TRBV9 and TRBJ2-2; a possible D gene is TRBD1 (6 bases). This CDR3 contains 16 residues. V lost 3 bases and J lost 0, with 12 bases in between. Germline V gene sequence: CDR1 SGDLS, CDR2 YYNGEE.

The V and J genes are TRBV21-1 and TRBJ1-5; the D segment call TRBD1 is taken from the table without a DNA check. TRBV21-1 corresponds to a pseudogene. The CDR3 is 16 amino acids. Here the CDR3 DNA reads TGTGCCAGCAGCAAAGGCGGGACAGCCGGGGATCAGCCCCAGCATTTT. Its translation is CASSKGGTAGDQPQHF.

This clonotype was seen many times. This chain links TRBV5-5 with TRBJ2-5, with 12 bases matching TRBD2. The better agreement between TRBJ2-7 and the DNA end casts doubt on the J call. The length of the CDR3 is 18 residues. In germline, CDR1 is SGHKS, CDR2 YYEKEE (reference sequence). The CDR3 reads CASSPLGLRTSGKNEQYF. DNA for the CDR3: TGTGCCAGCAGCCCCCTGGGTCTGCGGACTAGCGGGAAGAACGAGCAGTACTTC.

On this clonotype itself: At one end, the junction sequence differs from germline, possibly due to a read error. The chain recombines TRBV7-2 with TRBJ2-3; D is uncertain. Germline V gives CDR1 SGHTA, CDR2 FQGNSA. This CDR3 is 13 amino acids long. As DNA, the CDR3 is TGTGCCAACAGCTTAATTACCACAGATACGCAGTATTTT. Amino acid sequence: CANSLITTDTQYF.

The chain uses TRBV4-1 and TRBJ2-5; 9 nucleotides line up with TRBD2. The V gene's germline CDR1 is MGHRA and CDR2 YSYEKL. The CDR3 has 17 amino acids. V trimming: 5 bases; J trimming: 2 bases; junction bases outside the gene matches: 12. DNA for the CDR3: TGCGCCAGCAGCGGGGCTAGCGGGGCGCCCAATCAAGAGACCCAGTACTTC. Encoded protein: CASSGASGAPNQETQYF.

The chain is built from TRBV12-3 or TRBV12-4 and TRBJ2-4, with TRBD2 matching 16 bases. The CDR3 has 17 residues. Trimming took 3 bases from V and 9 from J; bases not matched to a gene: 8. The CDR3 is CASSFEGTSGRDTIQYF. CDR3 DNA: TGTGCCAGCAGTTTTGAAGGGACTAGCGGGAGGGACACCATTCAGTACTTC.

This clonotype was detected a few times. The chain carries TRBV7-2 and TRBJ2-7, with 7 bases fitting TRBD2. CDR1 and CDR2 from the germline V gene are SGHTA and FQGNSA. J was trimmed by 5 bases and V by 4 bases; bases with no gene match: 8. The CDR3 has 14 amino acids. The CDR3 DNA follows: TGTGCCAGCAGCTGGGGGGAGGGCCGGAACGAGCAGTACTTC. Translated: CASSWGEGRNEQYF. Full variable domain (rest looked up from reference TRBV7-2 and TRBJ2-7): GAGVSQSPSNKVTEKGKDVELRCDPISGHTALYWYRQSLGQGLEFLIYFQGNSAPDKSGLPSDRFSAERTGGSVSTLTIQRTQQEDSAVYLCASSWGEGRNEQYFGPGTRLTVT.

This chain uses TRBV12-3 or TRBV12-4 with TRBJ2-5; TRBD1 might be the D (6 bases). This CDR3 is 13 amino acids long. The V end was cut by 6 bases, the J end by 7 bases, with 15 bases between. The CDR3 loop reads CASRTGGYGTQYF. As DNA, the CDR3 is TGTGCCAGCAGGACAGGCGGGTACGGGACCCAGTACTTC.